What follows are 4 T cell receptor beta chains derived from one specimen sequenced in a study of T cell responses to AZD1222 COVID-19 vaccine. The data were produced by immunoSEQ multiplex PCR, yet TCRdb's version contains in-frame clones alone and is incomplete. The sample has some 130,000 clones; 80% to 90% are singletons. The specimen comprised peripheral blood, sampled on day 0 of AZD1222 vaccination. The receptors come from an adult in good health.

This clone is a singleton in its sample. The chain joins TRBV18 to TRBJ2-7, with TRBD2 matching over 8 bases. This CDR3 has 16 residues. CDR1 and CDR2 from the germline V gene are KGHSH and LQKENI. Trimming took 0 bases from V and 4 from J; bases not matched to a gene: 8. In DNA, the CDR3 is TGTGCCAGCTCACCACCGAAAGGGACTAGTACTTACGAGCAGTACTTC. This gives the protein CASSPPKGTSTYEQYF.

This chain uses TRBV7-6 with TRBJ2-3, with D possibly being TRBD2 (6 bases). Trimming stripped 5 bases from V and 7 bases from J, with 10 bases between. Germline assignment: CDR1 SGHVS and CDR2 FNYEAQ. The CDR3 extends over 12 amino acids. This chain's CDR3 is CASSDSGNTQYF. The CDR3 DNA follows: TGTGCCAGCAGCGATAGCGGAAATACGCAGTATTTT.

This chain links TRBV5-1 with TRBJ2-1, with D tentatively TRBD1 (7 bases). The CDR3 covers 15 residues. Trimming took 4 bases from V and 7 from J, leaving 18 bases between them. CDR1 is SGHRS and CDR2 is YFSETQ in the germline V gene. The CDR3: CASSPTTTGRNEQFF. CDR3 bases: TGCGCCAGCAGCCCCACGACGACAGGGAGGAATGAGCAGTTCTTC.

J is TRBJ2-3 and V is TRBV5-1, with a tentative D call TRBD2 (6 bases). The CDR3 is made up of 16 amino acids. V was trimmed by 9 bases and J by 1 base, leaving 21 bases between them. Germline values: CDR1 SGHRS, CDR2 YFSETQ. CDR3 in amino acids: CATSGLAGSGTDTQYF. CDR3 bases: TGCGCCACTTCGGGACTTGCTGGATCTGGCACAGATACGCAGTATTTT.